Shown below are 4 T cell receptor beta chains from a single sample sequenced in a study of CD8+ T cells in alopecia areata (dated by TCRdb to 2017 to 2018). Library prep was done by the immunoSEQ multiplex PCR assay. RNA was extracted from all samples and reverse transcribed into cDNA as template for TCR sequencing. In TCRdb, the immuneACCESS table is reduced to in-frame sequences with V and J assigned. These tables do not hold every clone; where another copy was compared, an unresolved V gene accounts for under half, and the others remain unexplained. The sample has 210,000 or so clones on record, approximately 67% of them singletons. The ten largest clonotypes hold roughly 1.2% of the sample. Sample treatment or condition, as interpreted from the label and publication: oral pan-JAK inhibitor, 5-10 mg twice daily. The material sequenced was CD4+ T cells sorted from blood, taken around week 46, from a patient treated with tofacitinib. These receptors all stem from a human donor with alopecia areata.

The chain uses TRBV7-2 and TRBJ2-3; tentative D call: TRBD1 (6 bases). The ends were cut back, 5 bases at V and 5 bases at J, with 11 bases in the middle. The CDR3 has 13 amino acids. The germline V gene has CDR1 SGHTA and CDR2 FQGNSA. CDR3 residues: CASSRQVEDTQYF. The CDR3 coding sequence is TGTGCCAGCAGCCGACAGGTCGAAGATACGCAGTATTTT.

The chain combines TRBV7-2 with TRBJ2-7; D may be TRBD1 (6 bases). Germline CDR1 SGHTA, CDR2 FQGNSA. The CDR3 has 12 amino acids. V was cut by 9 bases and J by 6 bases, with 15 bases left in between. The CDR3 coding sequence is TGTGCCAGTAGCCGGTCCAGGGGCGAGCAGTACTTC. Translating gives CASSRSRGEQYF.

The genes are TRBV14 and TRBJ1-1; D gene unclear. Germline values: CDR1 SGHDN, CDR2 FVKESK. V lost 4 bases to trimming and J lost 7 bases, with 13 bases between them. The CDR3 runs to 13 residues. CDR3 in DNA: TGTGCCAGCAGCCCCCAGGCAGGACTTGAAGCTTTCTTT. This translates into CASSPQAGLEAFF. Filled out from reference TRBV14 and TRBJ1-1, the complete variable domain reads EAGVTQFPSHSVIEKGQTVTLRCDPISGHDNLYWYRRVMGKEIKFLLHFVKESKQDESGMPNNRFLAERTGGTYSTLKVQPAELEDSGVYFCASSPQAGLEAFFGQGTRLTVV.

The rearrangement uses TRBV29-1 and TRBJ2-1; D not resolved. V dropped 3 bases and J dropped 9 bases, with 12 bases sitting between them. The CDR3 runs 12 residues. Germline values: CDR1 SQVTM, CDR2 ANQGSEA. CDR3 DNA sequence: TGCAGCGTTGATGCGTCTGCAAGTGAGCAGTTCTTC. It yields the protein CSVDASASEQFF.